This T cell receptor beta chain was retrieved from a study of T-cell memory formation after mild COVID-19. Looking at the study overall: TCR clustering was largely donor specific. Findings and caveats of the study: Clones contracting across day 15 to 85 had a balanced CD4/CD8 profile; later expanding clones leaned CD4+.

This clonotype was seen a few times. What it recognizes is unknown. MiXCR, applied by TCRdb to the 5' RACE reads, yields one record per CDR3 protein. The sample consists of roughly 300,000 distinct CDR3 sequences, around 15% of them appearing once. V dropped 5 bases and J dropped 0 bases, with 10 bases sitting between them. The CDR3 loop spans 15 amino acids. In germline, CDR1 is SGHTA, CDR2 FQGTGA. What was sequenced was PBMCs or a T cell subset sorted from them (not recorded which). The chain carries TRBV7-3 and TRBJ2-2, with a possible D match to TRBD1 (6 bases). The sequence came from a young man who had mild COVID-19 (a few samples of this study predate the infection). Cell type and time point are not known. This chain's CDR3 is CASSPDSSNTGELFF. DNA of the CDR3: TGTGCCAGCAGCCCGGACAGCTCGAACACCGGGGAGCTGTTTTTT. The full variable domain, its missing parts supplied by reference TRBV7-3 and TRBJ2-2, is GAGVSQTPSNKVTEKGKYVELRCDPISGHTALYWYRQSLGQGPEFLIYFQGTGAADDSGLPNDRFFAVRPEGSVSTLKIQRTERGDSAVYLCASSPDSSNTGELFFGEGSRLTVL.